The next 32 T cell receptor beta chains were all read from a single sample in a study of T cells in Graves' hyperthyroidism and ophthalmopathy. TCR beta CDR3 regions were amplified from RNA. Carried out on the TCR CDR3, a first-round RT-PCR used the HTBI primer set. TCRdb independently ran MiXCR on the multiplex PCR reads; one entry per CDR3 protein. This table holds about 570,000 distinct CDR3 sequences, 13% to 15% found once. Sequenced: blood. The receptors here all came from a woman aged 40-49 years with Graves' hyperthyroidism.

This clonotype has just a few counts. V usage is TRBV15 and J usage is TRBJ1-5; 8 bases are a match to TRBD1. J gave up 10 bases and V 7 bases, and 12 bases lay outside the gene matches. CDR1 is LNHNV and CDR2 is YYDKDF in the germline V gene (reference sequence). CDR3 length: 14 residues. The DNA of the CDR3 is TGTGCCACCACGGCCGGGACAGGCCAATCCCCCCAGCATTTT. This translates into CATTAGTGQSPQHF.

This clonotype occurred many times. The rearrangement uses TRBV7-2 and TRBJ2-1, with D unclear. The germline V and J ends were trimmed by 1 base and 12 bases, with 7 bases remaining between them. The CDR3 extends over 11 amino acids. CDR1 is SGHTA, CDR2 FQGNSA, per germline. The CDR3 DNA sequence: TGTGCCAGCAGCTTAGGGTACGGGCAGTTCTTC. Amino acids: CASSLGYGQFF.

This rearrangement joins TRBV6-1 to TRBJ1-5; TRBD1 matches 7 bases. The CDR3 is made up of 15 amino acids. Germline V gene data show CDR1 as MNHNS and CDR2 as SASEGT. V shed 2 bases and J 7 bases; nucleotides not matched to a gene: 8. Written as DNA, the CDR3 is TGTGCCAGCAGTGAAATGGCAGGGGGTGCCCAGCCCCAGCATTTT. This codes for CASSEMAGGAQPQHF.

V usage is TRBV20-1 and J usage is TRBJ2-7; 8 positions agree with TRBD2. Germline CDR1 DFQATT, CDR2 SNEGSKA (reference sequence). Germline trimming cut 8 bases from V and 7 bases from J; bases unmatched to any gene: 10. The CDR3 consists of 12 residues. The CDR3 coding sequence is TGCAGTAGTCGCGGGAGGTCGGGTGAGCAGTACTTC. It yields the protein CSSRGRSGEQYF.

This clonotype was detected only a few times. The V and J genes are TRBV19 and TRBJ1-5, with 7 nucleotides matching TRBD1. J gave up 9 bases and V 3 bases, and 14 bases lay outside the gene matches. This CDR3 is built from 16 residues. Germline-derived CDR1 and CDR2 are LNHDA and SQIVND (reference sequence). In DNA form, the CDR3 reads TGTGCCAGTAGTATCGAAATCGGGGCAGGGGGGAGGCCCCAGCATTTT. It yields the protein CASSIEIGAGGRPQHF.

This clonotype has a count of ten or more. CDR3 residues: CASSLQQIGTGNGYTF. CDR3 sequence (DNA): TGTGCCAGCAGTCTACAACAAATCGGGACAGGGAACGGCTACACCTTC. V gene TRBV12-3 or TRBV12-4 combines with J gene TRBJ1-2, with 9 bases aligning to TRBD1. This CDR3 is built from 16 residues. V lost 5 bases, J lost 8 bases, and 15 bases stayed unmatched.

This clonotype was recorded a few times. V is TRBV10-3 and J is TRBJ2-1, with D perhaps being TRBD1 or TRBD2 (6 bases each). The V gene lost 0 bases and the J gene lost 0 bases, with 21 bases spanning the gap. Per the germline V gene, CDR1 is ENHRY and CDR2 is SYGVKD. This CDR3 is 20 amino acids long. This CDR3 is CAISESTRGTSFSSYNEQFF. The CDR3 nucleotides are TGTGCCATCAGTGAGTCGACTCGCGGGACATCCTTTAGCTCCTACAATGAGCAGTTCTTC.

The CDR3 reads CAWKTSGSFYEQYF. The CDR3 DNA follows: TGTGCCTGGAAAACTAGCGGGAGTTTCTACGAGCAGTACTTC. The chain employs TRBV30 and TRBJ2-7; 11 nucleotides line up with TRBD2. Germline V gene data show CDR1 as GTSNPN and CDR2 as SVGIG (reference sequence). The ends lost 4 bases at V and 3 bases at J; junction bases unmatched: 5. This CDR3 has 14 amino acids.

This clonotype was seen many times. The J gene is TRBJ1-1, the V gene TRBV7-2, with no clear D. Germline values: CDR1 SGHTA, CDR2 FQGNSA. The ends were cut back, 2 bases at V and 5 bases at J, with 18 bases in the middle. The length of the CDR3 is 16 residues. DNA for the CDR3: TGTGCCAGCAGCTTATTTAGGAGCCGGGCGGGGACTGAAGCTTTCTTT. This codes for CASSLFRSRAGTEAFF.

This clonotype appeared a few times. The J gene is TRBJ2-2, the V gene TRBV30; TRBD2 matches 7 bases. Germline values: CDR1 GTSNPN, CDR2 SVGIG (reference sequence). This CDR3 region has 15 residues. J gave up 4 bases and V 0 bases, and 5 bases lay outside the gene matches. This chain's CDR3 is CAWSVGGSLTGELFF. In nucleotides, the CDR3 is TGTGCCTGGAGTGTGGGCGGGAGCCTCACCGGGGAGCTGTTTTTT.

This clonotype came up many times. The chain recombines TRBV29-1 with TRBJ2-1; 7 bases map to TRBD1. The trim removed 0 bases at V and 8 bases at J, leaving 10 bases unmatched. CDR1 is SQVTM, CDR2 ANQGSEA, per germline. CDR3 length equals 15 residues. The CDR3 DNA reads TGCAGCGTTGAAGATCAGAGCGGACAGGATTATGAGCAGTTCTTC. This translates into CSVEDQSGQDYEQFF.

This clonotype was recorded at least ten times. The chain recombines TRBV2 with TRBJ2-4; D remains unclear. This CDR3 has 13 amino acids. V was clipped by 3 bases and J by 4 bases, with 7 bases between them. Germline-derived CDR1 and CDR2 are SNHLY and FYNNEI. Written as DNA, the CDR3 is TGTGCCAGCAGTGACACTGGAAAAAACATTCAGTACTTC. This translates into CASSDTGKNIQYF.

This clonotype was seen ten or more times. The chain recombines TRBV28 with TRBJ2-7; 7 bases map to TRBD2. The V and J ends lost 6 bases and 4 bases, in that order; junction bases with no gene match: 12. Germline V gene data show CDR1 as MDHEN and CDR2 as SYDVKM. The CDR3 covers 15 residues. The CDR3 DNA is TGTGCCAGCAGCCCGGGCGGGAGCATTAGTTACGAGCAGTACTTC. Its translation is CASSPGGSISYEQYF.

This chain links TRBV27 with TRBJ2-7; 10 positions match TRBD1. CDR1 is MNHEY and CDR2 is SMNVEV in the germline V gene (reference sequence). Germline trimming cut 6 bases from V and 2 bases from J; bases unmatched to any gene: 7. The CDR3 is made up of 15 amino acids. The CDR3 loop is CASRNTGTGAYEQYF. In DNA, the CDR3 is TGTGCCAGCAGGAATACCGGGACAGGGGCCTACGAGCAGTACTTC.

Worth noting for this clonotype: A much bigger clone sits one base away, suggesting this may be a read error. The chain couples TRBV7-9 to TRBJ2-1; D possibly matches TRBD1 or TRBD2 (7 bases each). Germline CDR1 reads SEHNR; CDR2 reads FQNEAQ (reference sequence). The CDR3 runs to 15 residues. Between the trimmed V and J ends, which lost 5 bases and 4 bases, there was a span of 15 bases. CDR3 DNA sequence: TGTGCCAGCAGCCCCAGGGGGGGGGCGTACAATGAGCAGTTCTTC. It is translated as CASSPRGGAYNEQFF.

This clonotype was found many times. The chain is built from TRBV12-3 or TRBV12-4 and TRBJ1-5, with 8 bases fitting TRBD1. The CDR3 has 13 amino acids. The V segment lost 7 bases and the J segment 7 bases; nucleotides outside the gene matches: 6. The CDR3 loop is CASTWTGRQPQHF. CDR3 DNA sequence: TGTGCCAGCACCTGGACAGGGCGGCAGCCCCAGCATTTT.

There are many counts of this clonotype. The rearrangement uses TRBV12-3 or TRBV12-4 and TRBJ2-3; TRBD1 is a possible D gene (5 bases). This CDR3 has 14 residues. V lost 5 bases and J 2 bases, leaving 11 bases between the germline ends. CDR3 nucleotides: TGTGCCAGCAGTCAGGACATAGTCACAGATACGCAGTATTTT. Amino acid sequence: CASSQDIVTDTQYF.

The CDR3 protein is CASSYLGLAGGEETQYF. The DNA for the CDR3 is TGTGCCAGCAGTTACCTAGGACTAGCGGGAGGGGAAGAGACCCAGTACTTC. The chain couples TRBV6-5 to TRBJ2-5, with TRBD2 identical over 15 bases. Losses at the gene ends were 2 bases for V and 3 bases for J; bases not matched to a gene: 4. Germline CDR1 is MNHEY and CDR2 is SVGAGI. This CDR3 contains 17 residues.

The chain uses TRBV10-2 and TRBJ2-1; D is perhaps TRBD2 (5 bases). CDR1 is WSHSY, CDR2 SAAADI, per germline. The CDR3 totals 12 residues. Trimming cost V 7 bases and J 9 bases, with 13 bases left between them. The CDR3 nucleotides read TGCGCCAGCAAGGACGGGAACGGTGAGCAGTTCTTC. It codes for CASKDGNGEQFF.

Regarding this clonotype: This may come from a read error, since a much larger clone is one base off. This sequence joins TRBV4-1 and TRBJ2-5; D is unclear. Germline V gives CDR1 MGHRA, CDR2 YSYEKL. The V and J ends lost 0 bases and 5 bases respectively, with 7 bases between them. The CDR3 sequence is 13 residues long. CDR3 in amino acids: CASSQDLSETQYF. The CDR3 DNA is TGCGCCAGCAGCCAAGATCTTTCCGAGACCCAGTACTTC.

With respect to this clonotype: This may arise from a read error, as a much more abundant clone is one base away. This chain links TRBV9 with TRBJ1-1, with 9 bases matching TRBD1. CDR3 length: 14 amino acids. V shed 0 bases, J shed 4 bases, and the junction held 1 base outside the gene matches. The V gene's germline CDR1 is SGDLS and CDR2 YYNGEE. The DNA for the CDR3 is TGTGCCAGCAGCGTAGAGGGACAGGGCACTGAAGCTTTCTTT. It translates to CASSVEGQGTEAFF.

The V and J genes are TRBV6-2 or TRBV6-3 and TRBJ2-5; 8 nucleotides line up with TRBD1. V dropped 0 bases and J dropped 13; count of bases not matched to a gene: 16. Germline values: CDR1 MNHEY, CDR2 SVGEGT. The length of the CDR3 is 16 residues. CDR3 amino acids: CASSYSRGQVWAPRYF. The DNA of the CDR3 is TGTGCCAGCAGTTACTCGAGGGGACAGGTTTGGGCCCCCCGGTACTTC.

This clonotype was counted ten times or more. J is TRBJ1-5 and V is TRBV5-6; D not resolved. Trimming removed 1 base from V and 1 base from J, with 12 bases in between. Germline-derived CDR1 and CDR2 are SGHDT and YYEEEE. The length of the CDR3 is 16 residues. CDR3 protein: CASSLKGGGSNQPQHF. The CDR3 DNA is TGTGCCAGCAGCTTGAAGGGTGGAGGGAGCAATCAGCCCCAGCATTTT.

The genes are TRBV28 and TRBJ1-2; D is possibly TRBD1 (5 bases). V was pared by 10 bases and J by 4 bases, with 16 bases between. Germline CDR1 reads MDHEN; CDR2 reads SYDVKM. The CDR3 is 13 residues long. CDR3 sequence reads: CATLPGTPYGYTF. The DNA for the CDR3 is TGTGCCACCCTACCGGGGACTCCCTATGGCTACACCTTC.

V usage is TRBV27 and J usage is TRBJ1-5; tentative D call: TRBD1 (5 bases). V dropped 6 bases and J dropped 0 bases, with 15 bases sitting between them. In germline, CDR1 is MNHEY, CDR2 SMNVEV (reference sequence). This CDR3 is 16 amino acids long. As DNA, the CDR3 is TGTGCCAGCAGCCGATCAGGGCCGTATAGCAATCAGCCCCAGCATTTT. The encoded protein is CASSRSGPYSNQPQHF.

Ten or more counts support this clonotype. V usage is TRBV11-2 and J usage is TRBJ2-1; a weak D match, TRBD2 (7 bases). This CDR3 region has 15 residues. Per germline, CDR1 SGHAT and CDR2 FQNNGV. V was cut by 5 bases and J by 6 bases, with 17 bases left in between. This CDR3 is CASSRIGGARNEQFF. DNA for the CDR3: TGTGCCAGCAGCCGAATAGGGGGGGCGCGCAATGAGCAGTTCTTC. The full variable domain, in which reference TRBV11-2 and TRBJ2-1 provide the parts outside the CDR3, is EAGVAQSPRYKIIEKRQSVAFWCNPISGHATLYWYQQILGQGPKLLIQFQNNGVVDDSQLPKDRFSAERLKGVDSTLKIQPAKLEDSAVYLCASSRIGGARNEQFFGPGTRLTVL.

This clonotype has more than one count but fewer than ten. This sequence joins TRBV27 and TRBJ2-7; TRBD1 aligns across 7 bases. This CDR3 is built from 16 residues. Germline trimming cut 1 base from V and 0 bases from J; bases unmatched to any gene: 6. The germline V gene encodes CDR1 MNHEY and CDR2 SMNVEV (reference sequence). The CDR3 DNA reads as TGTGCCAGCAGTTTATGGGCAGGGGGTAACTCCTACGAGCAGTACTTC. Residues: CASSLWAGGNSYEQYF.

This clonotype was counted ten times or more. This rearrangement joins TRBV28 to TRBJ2-7; 10 bases align to TRBD2. Germline loops: CDR1 MDHEN, CDR2 SYDVKM. V dropped 2 bases and J dropped 5; count of bases not matched to a gene: 3. The CDR3 sequence is 14 residues long. CDR3 residues: CASSLVLAGHEQYF. The CDR3 DNA is TGTGCCAGCAGTTTAGTACTAGCGGGACACGAGCAGTACTTC. Variable domain in full (rest from reference TRBV28 and TRBJ2-7): DVKVTQSSRYLVKRTGEKVFLECVQDMDHENMFWYRQDPGLGLRLIYFSYDVKMKEKGDIPEGYSVSREKKERFSLILESASTNQTSMYLCASSLVLAGHEQYFGPGTRLTVT.

Ten or more counts support this clonotype. The chain combines TRBV7-2 with TRBJ2-3; the match to TRBD2 covers 12 bases. The V and J ends lost 5 bases and 6 bases, in that order; junction bases with no gene match: 6. This CDR3 comprises 15 residues. Germline V CDR1 and CDR2: SGHTA, FQGNSA. Here the CDR3 reads CASSLTTSGSDTQYF. CDR3 coding DNA: TGTGCCAGCAGCCTAACGACTAGCGGGAGCGATACGCAGTATTTT. Drawing the rest from reference TRBV7-2 and TRBJ2-3, the complete variable domain is GAGVSQSPSNKVTEKGKDVELRCDPISGHTALYWYRQSLGQGLEFLIYFQGNSAPDKSGLPSDRFSAERTGGSVSTLTIQRTQQEDSAVYLCASSLTTSGSDTQYFGPGTRLTVL.

This clonotype appeared a few times. CDR3 nucleotide sequence: TGTGCCAGCAGCGTAGGGCTTGGGGGGGCGAGCCAGCCCCAGCATTTT. Translating it yields CASSVGLGGASQPQHF. The chain uses TRBV9 and TRBJ1-5; possible D gene TRBD1, 6 bases. The CDR3 contains 16 residues. V lost 0 bases to trimming and J lost 7 bases, with 17 bases between them. Looked up from germline, CDR1 is SGDLS and CDR2 is YYNGEE.

This clonotype has at least ten counts. The chain joins TRBV7-2 to TRBJ2-3, with 10 nucleotides matching TRBD2. The CDR3 contains 17 residues. Germline V gene sequence: CDR1 SGHTA, CDR2 FQGNSA. J lost 5 bases, V lost 1 base, and 9 bases had no gene match. CDR3 loop: CASSLVASSGSGDTQYF. As DNA, the CDR3 is TGTGCCAGCAGCTTAGTAGCCTCTAGCGGGAGCGGAGATACGCAGTATTTT.

This clonotype was seen at least ten times. The genes are TRBV20-1 and TRBJ2-3, with TRBD2 identical over 7 bases. The CDR3 consists of 14 residues. Germline CDR1 and CDR2: DFQATT and SNEGSKA (reference sequence). V trimming: 0 bases; J trimming: 0 bases; junction bases outside the gene matches: 0. The CDR3 sequence: CSARDSGSTDTQYF. CDR3 nucleotides: TGCAGTGCTAGAGATAGCGGGAGCACAGATACGCAGTATTTT.